The 6 T cell receptor beta chains reported below all come from one sample, sequenced in a study of shared clonotypes between healthy human individuals. Profiling relied on immunoSEQ multiplex PCR, and the TCRdb table lists in-frame clones only, not all of them. The table has approximately 500,000 clones, less than 96% seen once. Sequencing input: naive CD4+ T cells sorted from blood. Subset here: CD45RA+ positively selected. The origin of the receptors is a woman under 40 in good health.

This clone was counted a single time. The J gene is TRBJ2-7, the V gene TRBV10-3; perhaps TRBD2 as D (6 bases). Germline CDR1 reads ENHRY; CDR2 reads SYGVKD. Trimming cost V 0 bases and J 3 bases, with 9 bases left between them. The length of the CDR3 is 14 residues. CDR3 loop: CAISESLGGYEQYF. DNA of the CDR3: TGTGCCATCAGTGAGTCGTTGGGGGGCTACGAGCAGTACTTC.

Points on this clone: The same CDR3 is also encoded by other DNA sequences in this sample. V gene TRBV2 combines with J gene TRBJ1-1, with unresolved D. Germline values: CDR1 SNHLY, CDR2 FYNNEI. This CDR3 comprises 12 residues. Trimming left V 2 bases short and J 5 bases short, with 6 bases between. CDR3 DNA sequence: TGTGCCAGCAGTGAACAAGGGACTGAAGCTTTCTTT. Protein: CASSEQGTEAFF.

The chain employs TRBV11-2 and TRBJ2-1; 10 positions agree with TRBD2. Germline-derived CDR1 and CDR2 are SGHAT and FQNNGV. The V segment lost 5 bases and the J segment 4 bases; nucleotides outside the gene matches: 8. This CDR3 is 16 amino acids long. CDR3 protein: CASSRGGTSAYNEQFF. DNA of the CDR3: TGTGCCAGCAGCCGAGGCGGGACTAGCGCTTACAATGAGCAGTTCTTC. The full variable domain, rest sourced from reference TRBV11-2 and TRBJ2-1, is EAGVAQSPRYKIIEKRQSVAFWCNPISGHATLYWYQQILGQGPKLLIQFQNNGVVDDSQLPKDRFSAERLKGVDSTLKIQPAKLEDSAVYLCASSRGGTSAYNEQFFGPGTRLTVL.

The V gene is TRBV5-1, the J gene TRBJ2-3, with D perhaps given as TRBD1 or TRBD2 (5 bases each). CDR3 length: 13 amino acids. Germline V gene lookup returns CDR1 SGHRS and CDR2 YFSETQ. Trimming stripped 2 bases from V and 6 bases from J, with 10 bases between. As DNA, the CDR3 is TGCGCCAGCAGCTTAGGACGGGACGATACGCAGTATTTT. This codes for CASSLGRDDTQYF.

V is TRBV12-2 and J is TRBJ2-7; the listed D gene, TRBD1, was not tested against the DNA. TRBV12-2 is a pseudogene segment. CDR3 size: 17 residues. CDR3 nucleotides: TGTGCAGGACAACGCGGACAGGGGGCTATGATGTCCTACGAGCAGTACTTC. It codes for CAGQRGQGAMMSYEQYF.

This clone was recorded once. This sequence joins TRBV6-6 and TRBJ2-7; TRBD2 matches at 8 bases. The J segment lost 3 bases and the V segment lost 0 bases, leaving 4 bases of the junction unmatched. The germline CDR1 and CDR2 sequences are MNHNY and SVGAGI (reference sequence). CDR3 length: 15 residues. Here the CDR3 DNA reads TGTGCCAGCAGTTACTCGAGCAGCGGGAGCTACGAGCAGTACTTC. Translation: CASSYSSSGSYEQYF.